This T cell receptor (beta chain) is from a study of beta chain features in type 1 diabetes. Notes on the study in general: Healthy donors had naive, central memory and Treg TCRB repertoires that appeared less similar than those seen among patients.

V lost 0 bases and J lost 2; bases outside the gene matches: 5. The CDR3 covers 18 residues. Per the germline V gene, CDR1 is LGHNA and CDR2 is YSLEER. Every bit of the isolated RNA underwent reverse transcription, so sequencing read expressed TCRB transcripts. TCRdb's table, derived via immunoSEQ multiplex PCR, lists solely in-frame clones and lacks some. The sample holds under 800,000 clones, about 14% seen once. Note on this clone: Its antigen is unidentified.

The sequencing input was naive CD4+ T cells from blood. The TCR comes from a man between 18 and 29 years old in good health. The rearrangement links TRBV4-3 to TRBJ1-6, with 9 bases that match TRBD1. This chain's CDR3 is CASSQDVGQGTYNSPLHF. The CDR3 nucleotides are TGCGCCAGCAGCCAAGATGTAGGACAGGGGACCTATAATTCACCCCTCCACTTT.